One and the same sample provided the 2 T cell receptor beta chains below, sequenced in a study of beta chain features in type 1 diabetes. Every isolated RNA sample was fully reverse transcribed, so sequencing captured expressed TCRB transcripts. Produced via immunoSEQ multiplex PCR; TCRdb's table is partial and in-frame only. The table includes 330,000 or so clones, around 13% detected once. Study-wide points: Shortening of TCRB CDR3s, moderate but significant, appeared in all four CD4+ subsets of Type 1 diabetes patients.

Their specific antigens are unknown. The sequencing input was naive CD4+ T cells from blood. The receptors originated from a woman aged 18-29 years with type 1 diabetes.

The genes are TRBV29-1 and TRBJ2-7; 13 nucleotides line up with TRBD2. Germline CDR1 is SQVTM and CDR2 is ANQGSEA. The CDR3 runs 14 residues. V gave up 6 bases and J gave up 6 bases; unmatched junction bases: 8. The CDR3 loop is CSVSARLAGGEQYF. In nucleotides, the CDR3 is TGCAGCGTCTCCGCTCGACTAGCGGGGGGCGAGCAGTACTTC.

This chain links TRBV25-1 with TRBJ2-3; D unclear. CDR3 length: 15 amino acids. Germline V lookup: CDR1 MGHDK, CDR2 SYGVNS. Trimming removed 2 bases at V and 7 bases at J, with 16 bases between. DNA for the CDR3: TGTGCCAGCAGTGAACCCCTAGGTCCACAAAATACGCAGTATTTT. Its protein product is CASSEPLGPQNTQYF.